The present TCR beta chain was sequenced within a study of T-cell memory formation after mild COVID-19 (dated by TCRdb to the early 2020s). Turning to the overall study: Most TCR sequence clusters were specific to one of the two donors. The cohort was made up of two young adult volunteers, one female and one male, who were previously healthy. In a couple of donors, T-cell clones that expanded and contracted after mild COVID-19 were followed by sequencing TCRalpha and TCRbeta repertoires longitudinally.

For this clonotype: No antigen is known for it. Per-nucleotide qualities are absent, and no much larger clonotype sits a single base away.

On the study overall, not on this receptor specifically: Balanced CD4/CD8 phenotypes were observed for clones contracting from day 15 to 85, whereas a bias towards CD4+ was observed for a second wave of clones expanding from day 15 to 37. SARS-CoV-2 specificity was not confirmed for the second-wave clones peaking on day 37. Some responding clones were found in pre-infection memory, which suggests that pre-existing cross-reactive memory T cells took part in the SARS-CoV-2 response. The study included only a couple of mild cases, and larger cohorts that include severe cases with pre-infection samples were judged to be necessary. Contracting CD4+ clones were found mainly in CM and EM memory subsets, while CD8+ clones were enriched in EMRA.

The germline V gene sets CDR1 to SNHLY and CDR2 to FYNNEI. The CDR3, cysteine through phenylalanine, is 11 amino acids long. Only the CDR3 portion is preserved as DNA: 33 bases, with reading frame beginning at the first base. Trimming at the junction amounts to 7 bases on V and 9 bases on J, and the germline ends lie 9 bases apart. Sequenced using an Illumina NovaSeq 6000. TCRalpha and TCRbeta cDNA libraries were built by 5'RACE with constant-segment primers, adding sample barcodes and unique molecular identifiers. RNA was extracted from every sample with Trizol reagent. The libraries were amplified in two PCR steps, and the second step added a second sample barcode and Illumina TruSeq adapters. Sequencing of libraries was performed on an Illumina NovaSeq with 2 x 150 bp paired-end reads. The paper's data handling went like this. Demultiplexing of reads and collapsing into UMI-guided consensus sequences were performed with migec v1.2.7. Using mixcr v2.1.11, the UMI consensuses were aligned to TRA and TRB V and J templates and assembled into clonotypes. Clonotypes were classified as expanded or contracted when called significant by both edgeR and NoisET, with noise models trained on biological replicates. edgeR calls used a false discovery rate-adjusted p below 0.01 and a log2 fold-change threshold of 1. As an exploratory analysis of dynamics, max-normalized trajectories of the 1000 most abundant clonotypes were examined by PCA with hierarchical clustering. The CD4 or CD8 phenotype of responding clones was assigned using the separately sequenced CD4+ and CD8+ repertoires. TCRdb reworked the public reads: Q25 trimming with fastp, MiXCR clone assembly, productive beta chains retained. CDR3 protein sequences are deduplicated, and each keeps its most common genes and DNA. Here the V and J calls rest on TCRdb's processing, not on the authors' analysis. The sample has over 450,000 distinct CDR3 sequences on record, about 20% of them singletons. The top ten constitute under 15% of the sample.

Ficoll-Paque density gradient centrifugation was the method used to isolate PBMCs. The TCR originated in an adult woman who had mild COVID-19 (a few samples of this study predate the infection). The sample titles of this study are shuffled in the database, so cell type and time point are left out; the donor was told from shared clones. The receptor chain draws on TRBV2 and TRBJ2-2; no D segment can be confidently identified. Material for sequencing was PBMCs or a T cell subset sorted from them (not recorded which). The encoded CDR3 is CASTTARELFF. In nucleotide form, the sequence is TGTGCCAGCACGACTGCTCGGGAGCTGTTTTTT.